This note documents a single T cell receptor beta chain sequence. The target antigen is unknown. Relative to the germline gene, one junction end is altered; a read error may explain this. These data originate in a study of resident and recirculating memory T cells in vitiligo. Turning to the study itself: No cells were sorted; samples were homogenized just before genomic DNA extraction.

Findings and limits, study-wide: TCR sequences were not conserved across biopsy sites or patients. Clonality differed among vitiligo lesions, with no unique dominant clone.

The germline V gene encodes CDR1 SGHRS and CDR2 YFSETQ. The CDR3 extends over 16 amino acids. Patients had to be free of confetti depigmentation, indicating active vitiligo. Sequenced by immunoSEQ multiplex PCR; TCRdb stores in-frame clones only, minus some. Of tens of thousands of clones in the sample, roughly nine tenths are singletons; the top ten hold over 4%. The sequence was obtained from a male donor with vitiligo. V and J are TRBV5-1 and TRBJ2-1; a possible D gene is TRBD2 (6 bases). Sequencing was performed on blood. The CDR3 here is CASSLAGRGSNNEQFF. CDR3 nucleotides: TGCGCCAGCAGCTTGGCCGGGCGGGGCTCCAACAATGAGCAGTTCTTC.